The clone carrying this T cell receptor beta chain was picked up a small number of times. CDR1 SGHKS and CDR2 YYEKEE come from the germline V gene (reference sequence). Trimming removed 5 bases at V and 4 bases at J, with 14 bases between. This CDR3 has 14 residues. These data originate in a study of CD8+CD57+ T cells in acquired aplastic anemia. Patients who underwent sequencing had shown CD8+CD57+ cell expansion by flow cytometry. TCR beta VDJ combinations and CDR3 sequences were profiled from genomic DNA. TCRdb fed the reads into MiXCR, producing one record per CDR3 protein. The sample has approximately 260,000 distinct CDR3 sequences; less than 85% are singletons.

The TCR comes from a human donor with aplastic anemia. The gene calls are TRBV5-5 and TRBJ2-3; perhaps D is TRBD1 or TRBD2 (5 bases each). Sequencing was performed on sorted CD4+, CD8+, or CD8+CD57+ T cells (not recorded which) from PBMCs. The CDR3 loop reads CASSFTGRPDTQYF. The CDR3 DNA sequence: TGTGCCAGCAGTTTTACGGGACGTCCAGATACGCAGTATTTT.